The rows below give T cell receptor beta chains drawn from one sample of a study of blood T cell repertoires in COVID-19. Data came from immunoSEQ multiplex PCR; TCRdb stores just in-frame clones and leaves some out. The repertoire holds roughly 150,000 clones, with more than 65% as singletons. The sequencing input was peripheral blood. The receptor set was obtained from an elderly woman with active or convalescent COVID-19. CDR3s include the opening cysteine and the closing phenylalanine or tryptophan. D genes are given only for firm matches. The listing skips clone size in some rows; elsewhere it reads once, few, many or a size class.

V gene,clone size,J gene,D gene,CDR3 protein,CDR3 DNA
TRBV5-1,NA,TRBJ2-1,TRBD2,CASSGGRGDEQFF,TGCGCCAGCAGTGGAGGGAGGGGTGATGAGCAGTTCTTC
TRBV6-5,NA,TRBJ2-5,NA,CASIRKGTSGETQYF,TGTGCCAGCATTAGAAAGGGGACTTCAGGAGAGACCCAGTACTTC
TRBV7-3,NA,TRBJ2-7,NA,CASSLISTAEQYF,TGTGCCAGCAGCTTAATTTCGACTGCCGAGCAGTACTTC
TRBV6-5,NA,TRBJ2-7,NA,CASSYLFTYEQYF,TGTGCCAGCAGTTACCTCTTCACTTACGAGCAGTACTTC
TRBV3-1/TRBV3-2,NA,TRBJ1-2,NA,CASSPGPEYCTF,TGTGCCAGCAGCCCCGGCCCGGAGTATTGCACCTTC
TRBV6-5,NA,TRBJ1-2,NA,CAIGQNYGYTF,TGTGCCATAGGACAGAACTATGGCTACACCTTC
TRBV20-1,NA,TRBJ2-1,NA,CSASGIASHNEQFF,TGCAGTGCTAGTGGGATAGCTTCCCACAATGAGCAGTTCTTC
TRBV20-1,NA,TRBJ1-4,NA,CSASTGGSTNEKLFF,TGCAGTGCTAGTACCGGGGGGTCAACTAATGAAAAACTGTTTTTT
TRBV27,NA,TRBJ2-7,NA,CASSPQGSHEQYF,TGTGCCAGCAGTCCCCAGGGTTCGCACGAGCAGTACTTC
TRBV9,NA,TRBJ1-1,NA,CASSRQTGYTEAFF,TGTGCCAGCAGCCGCCAAACAGGGTACACTGAAGCTTTCTTT
TRBV5-8,NA,TRBJ2-1,TRBD1,CASSPWGQVHNEQFF,TGTGCCAGCAGCCCGTGGGGACAGGTGCACAATGAGCAGTTCTTC
TRBV11-1,NA,TRBJ1-2,NA,CASSWAGYGYTF,TGTGCCAGCAGCTGGGCAGGGTATGGCTACACCTTC
TRBV2,NA,TRBJ1-5,TRBD1,CASSADRVYVPQHF,TGTGCCAGCAGCGCTGACAGGGTATACGTGCCCCAGCATTTT
TRBV2,few,TRBJ1-2,NA,CASSDRNYGYTF,TGTGCCAGCAGTGACAGAAACTATGGCTACACCTTC
TRBV6-5,few,TRBJ2-1,TRBD2,CATSFGLALDNEQFF,TGTGCCACCTCTTTCGGACTAGCCCTCGACAATGAGCAGTTCTTC
TRBV2,NA,TRBJ1-2,TRBD1,CASREKTGNGGYTF,TGTGCCAGCCGGGAGAAGACAGGGAACGGTGGCTACACCTTC
TRBV14,NA,TRBJ2-3,TRBD2,CASSPWREGPDTQYF,TGTGCCAGCAGCCCGTGGAGGGAGGGCCCGGATACGCAGTATTTT
TRBV5-1,NA,TRBJ1-1,NA,CASSLRPEGNTEAFF,TGCGCCAGCAGCTTGAGACCCGAGGGGAACACTGAAGCTTTCTTT
TRBV11-3,NA,TRBJ2-5,NA,CASSLTSVGGETQYF,TGTGCCAGCAGCTTAACTTCGGTGGGGGGAGAGACCCAGTACTTC
TRBV19,few,TRBJ2-6,TRBD1,CASSMGQGYGGANVLTF,TGTGCCAGTAGTATGGGACAGGGATATGGTGGGGCCAACGTCCTGACTTTC
TRBV3-1/TRBV3-2,NA,TRBJ1-5,TRBD1,CASSHGTGSLQPQHF,TGTGCCAGCAGCCACGGGACAGGGTCTTTACAGCCCCAGCATTTT
TRBV28,NA,TRBJ2-5,TRBD1,CASSRGQTTQYF,TGTGCCAGCAGCCGGGGACAGACGACCCAGTACTTC
TRBV19,NA,TRBJ2-5,TRBD1,CASRGSDRYQETQYF,TGTGCCAGTAGGGGGTCGGACAGGTATCAAGAGACCCAGTACTTC
TRBV2,NA,TRBJ2-1,NA,CASSPLAPGSYNEQFF,TGTGCCAGCAGCCCCTTAGCCCCTGGCTCCTACAATGAGCAGTTCTTC
TRBV9,NA,TRBJ2-7,NA,CASSVAYPTYEQYF,TGTGCCAGCAGCGTAGCTTACCCTACCTACGAGCAGTACTTC
TRBV7-6,NA,TRBJ2-7,TRBD1,CASSLVPTGTGLSEQYF,TGTGCCAGCAGCTTAGTCCCCACCGGGACAGGGCTGTCCGAGCAGTACTTC
TRBV15,NA,TRBJ2-2,TRBD1,CATSRERTGPGELFF,TGTGCCACCAGCAGAGAGCGGACAGGGCCCGGGGAGCTGTTTTTT
TRBV5-7,once,TRBJ2-5,TRBD2,CASSSVAGGMAQYF,TGTGCCAGCAGCTCCGTAGCGGGAGGAATGGCCCAGTACTTC
TRBV29-1,NA,TRBJ2-5,TRBD1,CSVDIRDRALRTQYF,TGCAGCGTCGATATCCGGGACAGGGCTCTCCGGACCCAGTACTTC
TRBV3-1/TRBV3-2,NA,TRBJ2-7,TRBD1,CASSPSGQDEQYF,TGTGCCAGCAGTCCCTCGGGACAGGACGAGCAGTACTTC
TRBV6-5,once,TRBJ2-3,NA,CASSGTPSTDTQYF,TGTGCCAGCAGCGGGACTCCTAGCACAGATACGCAGTATTTT
TRBV5-1,once,TRBJ1-3,TRBD1,CASSRTGGSPSGNTIYF,TGCGCCAGCAGCCGGACAGGGGGCTCCCCCTCTGGAAACACCATATATTTT
TRBV15,NA,TRBJ1-2,TRBD1,CATTTKGDRVMGGYTF,TGTGCCACCACCACAAAAGGGGACAGGGTAATGGGTGGCTACACCTTC
TRBV5-1,NA,TRBJ2-7,TRBD1,CASSLATGQGYEQYF,TGCGCCAGCAGCTTAGCCACGGGACAGGGGTACGAGCAGTACTTC
TRBV6-2/TRBV6-3,few,TRBJ2-7,TRBD2,CASRPSGGSYEQYF,TGTGCCAGCAGACCTAGCGGGGGGTCCTACGAGCAGTACTTC
TRBV19,NA,TRBJ2-2,NA,CASSTVDSTGELFF,TGTGCCAGTAGTACCGTAGACAGTACCGGGGAGCTGTTTTTT
TRBV5-1,NA,TRBJ1-1,NA,CASSLAGSNTEAFF,TGCGCCAGCAGCTTGGCAGGGTCGAACACTGAAGCTTTCTTT
TRBV10-1,few,TRBJ2-5,NA,CANPVVSNRDQETQYF,TGCGCCAACCCCGTGGTTTCTAACAGGGATCAAGAGACCCAGTACTTC
TRBV3-1/TRBV3-2,NA,TRBJ2-7,NA,CASSHLDRAYEQYF,TGTGCCAGCAGCCACCTGGACAGAGCCTACGAGCAGTACTTC
TRBV2,NA,TRBJ2-1,TRBD2,CASSEALPTSGNEQFF,TGTGCCAGCAGTGAAGCGCTTCCTACTAGCGGGAATGAGCAGTTCTTC
TRBV30,NA,TRBJ2-5,NA,CAWSLSAGETQYF,TGTGCCTGGAGTCTATCGGCCGGGGAGACCCAGTACTTC
TRBV12-3/TRBV12-4,NA,TRBJ1-1,NA,CASSITEAFF,TGTGCCAGCAGTATAACTGAAGCTTTCTTT
TRBV5-5,once,TRBJ2-3,NA,CASSLDGGTSTDTQYF,TGTGCCAGCAGCTTGGACGGCGGGACTAGCACAGATACGCAGTATTTT
TRBV9,NA,TRBJ1-4,TRBD1,CASSVGPDPGGIEKLFF,TGTGCCAGCAGCGTCGGACCGGACCCAGGGGGGATAGAAAAACTGTTTTTT
TRBV6-5,once,TRBJ2-7,TRBD1,CASSRRDSLYEQYF,TGTGCCAGCAGTCGTCGGGACAGCCTCTACGAGCAGTACTTC
TRBV2,once,TRBJ1-2,TRBD1,CASSLGQVSGYTF,TGTGCCAGCAGCTTAGGACAGGTCTCTGGCTACACCTTC
TRBV6-2/TRBV6-3,NA,TRBJ2-2,NA,CASSYSGAPTGELFF,TGTGCCAGCAGTTACTCAGGGGCCCCTACCGGGGAGCTGTTTTTT
TRBV9,NA,TRBJ2-2,TRBD1,CASSSPRGQENTGELFF,TGTGCCAGCAGCTCCCCTAGAGGACAGGAGAACACCGGGGAGCTGTTTTTT